This record looks at one T cell receptor beta chain sequence and its context. Method: immunoSEQ multiplex PCR; TCRdb's copy keeps in-frame clones and lacks some. The sample contains some 130,000 clones, just under 95% of which appear only once. The data belong to a study of control samples from healthy donors and cancer patients. This CDR3 has 16 residues. Trimming took 4 bases from V and 3 from J; bases not matched to a gene: 8. CDR1 is SGHRS, CDR2 YFSETQ, per germline. The TCR sequence derives from a young man in good health. The gene calls are TRBV5-1 and TRBJ2-2; TRBD2 aligns across 8 bases. Material for sequencing was blood. This CDR3 is CASSRAGGGDTGELFF. The CDR3 region has the DNA TGCGCCAGCAGCCGGGCCGGGGGGGGCGACACCGGGGAGCTGTTTTTT.